The present T cell receptor beta chain was sequenced within a study of blood T cell repertoires in COVID-19. Across the whole study: Acute-phase and convalescent COVID-19 samples originated in the United States, Italy and Spain. The analysed material was cDNA or gDNA that came from T cells, B-cell-depleted T cells, or PBMCs.

This CDR3 region has 14 residues. Germline loops: CDR1 GTSNPN, CDR2 SVGIG (reference sequence). Between the trimmed V and J ends, which lost 8 bases and 0 bases, there was a span of 11 bases. This clone was observed a few times. In the original processing: Cell counts per sample came from amplifying reference gene primers. Measured with immunoSEQ multiplex PCR; TCRdb has only the in-frame clones, and not every one. For V, J and clone size, that table is used; D and trimming come from the DNA. The table lists 120,000 to 150,000 clones, about 84% of them singletons. The clonotype comes from a woman aged 80 or older in a cohort sampled during active or convalescent COVID-19. The rearrangement joins TRBV30 to TRBJ1-6; D not certain. Sequencing input: peripheral blood. CDR3 protein: CAGRGSSYNSPLHF. The CDR3 nucleotides are TGTGCCGGACGGGGAAGCTCCTATAATTCACCCCTCCACTTT.